The clone carrying this T cell receptor (beta chain) was counted only a few times. This sample stems from a study of Graves' ophthalmopathy and Graves' hyperthyroidism. Orbital computed tomography and thyroid ultrasound, along with TRAb, serum thyroxine and clinical symptoms, underpinned diagnosis. The authors amplified TCR beta CDR3 regions from RNA transcripts. A first-round RT-PCR used HTBI primers, followed by a second-round multiplex PCR. One entry per CDR3 protein results from TCRdb running MiXCR on the multiplex PCR reads. The profile shows about 230,000 distinct CDR3 sequences, 40% to 50% of them singletons. The CDR3 extends over 17 amino acids. With 1 base clipped from V and 4 bases from J, the junction kept 7 bases outside the gene matches. Germline V gives CDR1 SEHNR, CDR2 FQNEAQ (reference sequence).

The chain has TRBV7-9 and TRBJ2-7; 13 bases agree with TRBD2. The sequence was obtained from an adult man with Graves' ophthalmopathy. Sequencing was done on a sample of peripheral blood. The CDR3, as DNA: TGTGCCAGCAGCTTAGTGGCGGGGACTAGCGGGATGTACGAGCAGTACTTC. Amino acids: CASSLVAGTSGMYEQYF. The full variable domain, completed using reference TRBV7-9 and TRBJ2-7, is DTGVSQNPRHKITKRGQNVTFRCDPISEHNRLYWYRQTLGQGPEFLTYFQNEAQLEKSRLLSDRFSAERPKGSFSTLEIQRTEQGDSAMYLCASSLVAGTSGMYEQYFGPGTRLTVT.